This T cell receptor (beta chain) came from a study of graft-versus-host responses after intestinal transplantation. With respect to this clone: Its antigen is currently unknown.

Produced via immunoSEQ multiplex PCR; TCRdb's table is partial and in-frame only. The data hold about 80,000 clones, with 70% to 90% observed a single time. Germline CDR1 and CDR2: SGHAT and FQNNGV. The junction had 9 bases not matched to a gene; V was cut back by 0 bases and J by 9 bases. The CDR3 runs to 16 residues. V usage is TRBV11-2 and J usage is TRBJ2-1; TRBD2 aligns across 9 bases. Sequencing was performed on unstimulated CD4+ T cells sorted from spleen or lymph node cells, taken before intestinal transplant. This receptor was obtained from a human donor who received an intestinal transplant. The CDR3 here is CASSLEGLAGRGEQFF. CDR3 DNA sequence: TGTGCCAGCAGCTTAGAGGGCCTAGCGGGGAGGGGTGAGCAGTTCTTC.